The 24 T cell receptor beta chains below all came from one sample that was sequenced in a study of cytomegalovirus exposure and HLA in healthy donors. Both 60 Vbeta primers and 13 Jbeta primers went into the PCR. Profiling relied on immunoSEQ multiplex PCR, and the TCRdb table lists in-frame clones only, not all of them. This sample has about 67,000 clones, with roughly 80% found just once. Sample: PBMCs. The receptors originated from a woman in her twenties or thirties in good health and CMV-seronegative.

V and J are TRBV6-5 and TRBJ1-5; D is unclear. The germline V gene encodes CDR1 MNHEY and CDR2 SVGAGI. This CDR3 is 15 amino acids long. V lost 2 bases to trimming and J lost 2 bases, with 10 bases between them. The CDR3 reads CASSYSRKRNQPQHF. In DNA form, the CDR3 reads TGTGCCAGCAGTTACAGCAGGAAACGCAATCAGCCCCAGCATTTT.

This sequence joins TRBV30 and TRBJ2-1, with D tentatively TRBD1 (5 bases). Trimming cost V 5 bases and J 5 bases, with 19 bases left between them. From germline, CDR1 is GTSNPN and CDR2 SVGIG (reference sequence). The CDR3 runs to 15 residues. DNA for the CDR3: TGTGCCTGGGATGCTACAGGTATGGGGAACAATGAGCAGTTCTTC. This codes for CAWDATGMGNNEQFF.

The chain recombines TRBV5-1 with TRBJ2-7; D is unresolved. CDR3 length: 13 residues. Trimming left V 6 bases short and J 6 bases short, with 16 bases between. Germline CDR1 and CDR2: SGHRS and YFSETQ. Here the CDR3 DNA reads TGCGCCAGCAACCCTCTACCGTCCGCCGAGCAGTACTTC. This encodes CASNPLPSAEQYF.

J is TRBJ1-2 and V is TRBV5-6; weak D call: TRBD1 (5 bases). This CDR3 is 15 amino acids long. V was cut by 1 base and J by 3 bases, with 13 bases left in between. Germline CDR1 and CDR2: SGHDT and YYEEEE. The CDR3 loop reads CASSLRALGDYGYTF. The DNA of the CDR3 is TGTGCCAGCAGCTTGCGGGCTTTAGGGGACTATGGCTACACCTTC.

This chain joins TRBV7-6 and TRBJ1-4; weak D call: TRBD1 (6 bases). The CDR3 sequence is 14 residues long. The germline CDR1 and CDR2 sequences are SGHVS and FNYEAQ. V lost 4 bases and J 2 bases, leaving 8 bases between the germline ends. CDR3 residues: CASSSGQTNEKLFF. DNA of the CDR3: TGTGCCAGCAGCTCAGGACAGACTAATGAAAAACTGTTTTTT.

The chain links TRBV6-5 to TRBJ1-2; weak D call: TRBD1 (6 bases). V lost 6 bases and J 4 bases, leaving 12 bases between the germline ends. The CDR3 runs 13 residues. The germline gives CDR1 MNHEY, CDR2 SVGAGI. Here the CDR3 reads CASSPDRFYGYTF. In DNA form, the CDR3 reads TGTGCCAGCAGCCCCGACAGGTTCTATGGCTACACCTTC.

The CDR3 bases are TGTGCCAGCAGCCCAGGGAAGGGTCTGGAAAAACTGTTTTTT. Encoded protein: CASSPGKGLEKLFF. V usage is TRBV11-2 and J usage is TRBJ1-4; a weak D match, TRBD1 (5 bases). The germline V and J ends were trimmed by 5 bases and 8 bases, with 15 bases remaining between them. Germline CDR1 SGHAT, CDR2 FQNNGV. The length of the CDR3 is 14 residues.

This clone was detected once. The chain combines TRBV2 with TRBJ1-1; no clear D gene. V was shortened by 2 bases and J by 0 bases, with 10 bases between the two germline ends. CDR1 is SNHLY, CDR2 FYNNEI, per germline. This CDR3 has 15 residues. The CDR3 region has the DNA TGTGCCAGCAGTGAACCCAGAAACATGAACACTGAAGCTTTCTTT. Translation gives CASSEPRNMNTEAFF.

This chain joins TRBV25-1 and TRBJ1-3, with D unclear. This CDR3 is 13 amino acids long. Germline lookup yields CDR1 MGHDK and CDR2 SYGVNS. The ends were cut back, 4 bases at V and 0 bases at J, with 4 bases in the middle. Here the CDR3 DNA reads TGTGCCAGCAGTGGGCTCTCTGGAAACACCATATATTTT. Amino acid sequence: CASSGLSGNTIYF. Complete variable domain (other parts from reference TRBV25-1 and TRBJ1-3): EADIYQTPRYLVIGTGKKITLECSQTMGHDKMYWYQQDPGMELHLIHYSYGVNSTEKGDLSSESTVSRIRTEHFPLTLESARPSHTSQYLCASSGLSGNTIYFGEGSWLTVV.

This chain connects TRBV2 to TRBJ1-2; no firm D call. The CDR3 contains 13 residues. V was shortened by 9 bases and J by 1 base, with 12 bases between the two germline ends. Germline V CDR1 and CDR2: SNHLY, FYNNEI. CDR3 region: CASHLRVNYGYTF. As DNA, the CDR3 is TGTGCCAGTCACCTCCGGGTTAACTATGGCTACACCTTC.

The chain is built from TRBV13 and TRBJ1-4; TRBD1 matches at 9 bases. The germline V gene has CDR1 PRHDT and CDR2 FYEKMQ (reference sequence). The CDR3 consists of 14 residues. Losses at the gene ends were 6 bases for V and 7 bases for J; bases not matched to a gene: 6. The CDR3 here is CASRSQGAREKLFF. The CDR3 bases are TGTGCCAGCAGGTCACAGGGGGCGCGTGAAAAACTGTTTTTT.

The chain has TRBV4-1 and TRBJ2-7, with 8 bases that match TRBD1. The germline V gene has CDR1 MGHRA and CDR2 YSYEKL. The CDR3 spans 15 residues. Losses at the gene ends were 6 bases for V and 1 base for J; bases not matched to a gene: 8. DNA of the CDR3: TGCGCCAGCAGTGCTGGACAGGGCCCTTCCTACGAGCAGTACTTC. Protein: CASSAGQGPSYEQYF.

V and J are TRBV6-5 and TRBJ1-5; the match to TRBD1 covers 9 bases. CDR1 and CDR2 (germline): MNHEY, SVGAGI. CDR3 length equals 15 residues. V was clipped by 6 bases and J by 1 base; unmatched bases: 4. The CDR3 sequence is CASSPDRGSNQPQHF. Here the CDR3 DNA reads TGTGCCAGCAGCCCGGACAGGGGAAGCAATCAGCCCCAGCATTTT.

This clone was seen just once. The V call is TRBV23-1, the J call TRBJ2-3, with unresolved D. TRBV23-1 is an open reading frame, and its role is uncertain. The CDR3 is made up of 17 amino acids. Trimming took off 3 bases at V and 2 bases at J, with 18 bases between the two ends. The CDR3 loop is CASSHPRNQPPTDTQYF. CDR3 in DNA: TGCGCCAGCAGTCACCCCAGGAACCAACCCCCCACAGATACGCAGTATTTT.

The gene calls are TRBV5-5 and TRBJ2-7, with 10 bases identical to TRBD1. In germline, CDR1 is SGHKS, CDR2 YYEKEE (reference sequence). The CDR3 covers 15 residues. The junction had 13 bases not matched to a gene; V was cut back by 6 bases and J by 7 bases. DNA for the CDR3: TGTGCCAGCATCCGGACCGGGACAGGGGTTGGGGAGCAGTACTTC. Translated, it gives CASIRTGTGVGEQYF.

The CDR3 coding sequence is TGTGCCAGCAGTTACTCTCCCGCCAGACAAGAGACCCAGTACTTC. Protein sequence: CASSYSPARQETQYF. This sequence joins TRBV6-5 and TRBJ2-5; unclear D gene. Trimming took off 0 bases at V and 2 bases at J, with 10 bases between the two ends. Germline V gene data show CDR1 as MNHEY and CDR2 as SVGAGI. The CDR3 extends over 15 amino acids.

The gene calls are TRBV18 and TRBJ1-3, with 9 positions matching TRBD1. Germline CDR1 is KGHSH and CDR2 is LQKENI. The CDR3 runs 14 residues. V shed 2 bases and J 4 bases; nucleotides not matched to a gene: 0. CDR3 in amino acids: CASSPGTGGNTIYF. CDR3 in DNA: TGTGCCAGCTCACCAGGGACAGGGGGAAACACCATATATTTT.

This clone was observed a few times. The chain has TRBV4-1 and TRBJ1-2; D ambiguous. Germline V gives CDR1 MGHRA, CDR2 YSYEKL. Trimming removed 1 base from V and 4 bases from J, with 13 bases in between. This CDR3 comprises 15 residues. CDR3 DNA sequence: TGCGCCAGCAGCCAAGCGTCGTCGGGGTCCTATGGCTACACCTTC. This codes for CASSQASSGSYGYTF.

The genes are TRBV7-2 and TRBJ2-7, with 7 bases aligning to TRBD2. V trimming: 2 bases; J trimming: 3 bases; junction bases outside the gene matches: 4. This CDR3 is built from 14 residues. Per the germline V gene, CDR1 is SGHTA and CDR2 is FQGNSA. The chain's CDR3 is CASSLQRGNYEQYF. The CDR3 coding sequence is TGTGCCAGCAGCTTACAGCGGGGCAACTACGAGCAGTACTTC.

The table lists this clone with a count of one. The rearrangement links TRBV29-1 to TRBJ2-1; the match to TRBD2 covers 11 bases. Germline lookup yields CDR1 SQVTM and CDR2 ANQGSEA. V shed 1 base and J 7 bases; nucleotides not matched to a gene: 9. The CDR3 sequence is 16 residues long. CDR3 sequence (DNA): TGCAGCGTTGAAGGGTCACTAGCGGGGGTTGGGAATGAGCAGTTCTTC. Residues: CSVEGSLAGVGNEQFF.

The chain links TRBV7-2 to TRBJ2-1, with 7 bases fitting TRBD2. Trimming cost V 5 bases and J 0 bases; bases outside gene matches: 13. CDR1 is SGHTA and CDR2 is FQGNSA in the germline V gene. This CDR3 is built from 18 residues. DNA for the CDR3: TGTGCCAGCAGCAACACGGGCGGGGGAGGATACTCCTACAATGAGCAGTTCTTC. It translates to CASSNTGGGGYSYNEQFF.

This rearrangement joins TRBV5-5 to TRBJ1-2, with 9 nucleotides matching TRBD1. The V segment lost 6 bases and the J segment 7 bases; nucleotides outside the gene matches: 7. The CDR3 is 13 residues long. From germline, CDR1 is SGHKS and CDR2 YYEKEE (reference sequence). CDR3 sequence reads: CASNLQGAGGYTF. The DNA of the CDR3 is TGTGCCAGCAACCTACAGGGGGCAGGTGGCTACACCTTC.

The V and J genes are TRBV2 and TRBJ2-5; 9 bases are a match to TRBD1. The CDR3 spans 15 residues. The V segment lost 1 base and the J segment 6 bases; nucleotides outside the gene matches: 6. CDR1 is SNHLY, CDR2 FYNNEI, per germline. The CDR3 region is CASSEGGQGVKTQYF. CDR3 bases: TGTGCCAGCAGTGAAGGGGGACAGGGAGTAAAGACCCAGTACTTC. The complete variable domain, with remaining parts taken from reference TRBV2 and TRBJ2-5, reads EPEVTQTPSHQVTQMGQEVILRCVPISNHLYFYWYRQILGQKVEFLVSFYNNEISEKSEIFDDQFSVERPDGSNFTLKIRSTKLEDSAMYFCASSEGGQGVKTQYFGPGTRLLVL.

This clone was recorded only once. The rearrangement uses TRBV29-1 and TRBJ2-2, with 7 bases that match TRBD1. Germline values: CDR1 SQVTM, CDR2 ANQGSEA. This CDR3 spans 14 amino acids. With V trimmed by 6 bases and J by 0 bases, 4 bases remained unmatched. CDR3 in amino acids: CSVGTASNTGELFF. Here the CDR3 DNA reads TGCAGCGTCGGGACAGCTTCGAACACCGGGGAGCTGTTTTTT.